Included here is one TCR beta chain sequence, with context. Its antigen is not identified. TRB was amplified from around 250 ng of peripheral blood genomic DNA per sample. This sample is drawn from a study of T cell clusters in autoimmune cytopenias. Study-level findings and limits: TRB repertoire shifts in secondary cytopenia and chronic lymphocytic leukemia mostly reflected lymphoma, not autoimmunity.

The length of the CDR3 is 14 residues. In germline, CDR1 is LGHNA, CDR2 YSLEER. Multiplex touch-down PCR amplified TRB using TRB-A and TRB-B pools in one tube. TCRdb derives one entry per CDR3 protein from the multiplex PCR reads, leaving out DNA. The sample has 9,500 to 12,000 distinct CDR3 sequences. These sequences were also reported in another study, on T cell repertoires in aging, cancer and after chemotherapy. That work adds: Compared with age-matched healthy donors, untreated hematological or solid cancer patients showed higher blood TCR clonality. Loss of evenness, beyond lost richness, contributed to age-related TCR diversity decline in cancer patients. Across the chemotherapy interval, each cancer cohort showed higher median generation probability, suggesting thymic rebound.

The sequenced sample consisted of peripheral blood. The genes are TRBV4-3 and TRBJ2-2; checking the TCRdb D call of TRBD1 is not possible without DNA. The sequence was obtained from a human donor in good health. The CDR3 protein is CASSPQGAGGELFF.